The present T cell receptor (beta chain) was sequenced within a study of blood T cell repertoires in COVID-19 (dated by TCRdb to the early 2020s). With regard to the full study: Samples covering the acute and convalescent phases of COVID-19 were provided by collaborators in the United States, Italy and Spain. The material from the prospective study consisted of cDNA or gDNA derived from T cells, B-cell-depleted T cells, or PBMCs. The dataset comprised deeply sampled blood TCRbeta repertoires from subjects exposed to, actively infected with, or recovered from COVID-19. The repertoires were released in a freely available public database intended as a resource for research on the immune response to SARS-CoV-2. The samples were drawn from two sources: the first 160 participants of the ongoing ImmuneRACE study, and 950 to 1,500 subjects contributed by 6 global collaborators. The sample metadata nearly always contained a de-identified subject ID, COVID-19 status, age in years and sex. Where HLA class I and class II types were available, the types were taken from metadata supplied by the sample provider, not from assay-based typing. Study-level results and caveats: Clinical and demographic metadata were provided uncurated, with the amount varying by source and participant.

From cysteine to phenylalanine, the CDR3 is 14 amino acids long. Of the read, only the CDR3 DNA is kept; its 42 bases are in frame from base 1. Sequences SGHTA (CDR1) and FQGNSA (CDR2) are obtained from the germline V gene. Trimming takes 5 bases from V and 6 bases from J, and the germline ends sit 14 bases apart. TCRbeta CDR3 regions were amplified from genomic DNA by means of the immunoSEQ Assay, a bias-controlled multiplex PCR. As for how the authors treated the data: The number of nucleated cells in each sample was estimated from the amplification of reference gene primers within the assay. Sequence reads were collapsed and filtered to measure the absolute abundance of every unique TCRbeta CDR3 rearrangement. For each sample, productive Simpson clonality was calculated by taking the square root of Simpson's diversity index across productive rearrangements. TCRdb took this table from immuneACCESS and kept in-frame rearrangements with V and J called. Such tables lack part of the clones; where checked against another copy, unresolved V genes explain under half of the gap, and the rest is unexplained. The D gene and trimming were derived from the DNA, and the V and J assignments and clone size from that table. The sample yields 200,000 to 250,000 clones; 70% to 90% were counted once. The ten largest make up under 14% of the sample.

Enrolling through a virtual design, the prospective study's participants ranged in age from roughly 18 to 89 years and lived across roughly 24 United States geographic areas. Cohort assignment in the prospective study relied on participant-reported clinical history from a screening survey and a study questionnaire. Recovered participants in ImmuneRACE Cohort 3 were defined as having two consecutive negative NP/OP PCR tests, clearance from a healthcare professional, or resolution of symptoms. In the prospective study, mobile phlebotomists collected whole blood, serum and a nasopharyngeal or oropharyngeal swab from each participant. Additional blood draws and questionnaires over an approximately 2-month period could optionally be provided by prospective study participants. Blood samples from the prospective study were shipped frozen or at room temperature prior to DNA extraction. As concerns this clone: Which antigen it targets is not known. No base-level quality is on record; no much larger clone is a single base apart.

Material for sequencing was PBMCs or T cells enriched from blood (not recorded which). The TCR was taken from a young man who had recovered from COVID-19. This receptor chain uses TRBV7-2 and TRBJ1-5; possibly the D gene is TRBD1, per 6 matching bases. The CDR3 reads CASSRRTEGQPQHF. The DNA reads TGTGCCAGCAGCCGTCGGACAGAGGGTCAGCCCCAGCATTTT.